A selection of T cell receptor beta chains follows, all from one sample in a study of post-analysis software for immune sequencing data. A single record per CDR3 protein comes from TCRdb applying MiXCR to the PCR reads. Of approximately 360,000 distinct CDR3 sequences in the sample, approximately 38% are singletons; the top ten hold about an eighth. Sequenced sample: blood. All receptors come from a girl under 18 with multiple sclerosis. CDR3s include the opening cysteine and the closing phenylalanine or tryptophan. The order of the fields is V gene, clone size, J gene, D gene, CDR3 protein, CDR3 DNA. The D gene is left open where the match is weak. Rows give clone size only sometimes, using once, few, many, or a class for an expanded clone.

TRBV29-1	few	TRBJ2-3	.	CSVEGRGIPDTQYF	TGCAGCGTTGAGGGACGGGGCATTCCAGATACGCAGTATTTT
TRBV6-5	.	TRBJ2-7	.	CASRTGTQNYYEQYF	TGTGCCAGCAGGACCGGGACACAAAATTACTACGAGCAGTACTTC
TRBV10-2	few	TRBJ1-4	.	CASSEMEPGEKLFF	TGCGCCAGCAGTGAGATGGAACCGGGGGAAAAACTGTTTTTT
TRBV6-1	few	TRBJ2-4	.	CASSDALALSYIQYF	TGTGCCAGCAGTGATGCCCTGGCCCTCTCTTACATTCAGTACTTC
TRBV5-4	few	TRBJ2-5	.	CASSLGTLQETQYF	TGTGCCAGCAGCTTAGGCACCTTACAAGAGACCCAGTACTTC
TRBV11-2	.	TRBJ2-1	.	CASSLELAANEQFF	TGTGCCAGCAGCTTAGAACTAGCTGCAAATGAGCAGTTCTTC
TRBV4-2	few	TRBJ2-3	.	CASSQDSRVGRTQYF	TGTGCCAGCAGCCAAGATAGCAGGGTGGGGCGTACGCAGTATTTT
TRBV3-1	.	TRBJ2-1	.	CASSQSEVSYNEQFF	TGCGCCAGCAGCCAGTCTGAAGTTTCCTACAATGAGCAGTTCTTC
TRBV29-1	.	TRBJ1-5	.	CSVAGTINQPQHF	TGCAGCGTGGCCGGGACAATCAATCAGCCCCAGCATTTT
TRBV10-2	.	TRBJ2-7	TRBD1	CASSEEWDREDEQYF	TGCGCCAGCAGTGAGGAATGGGACAGGGAGGATGAGCAGTACTTC
TRBV3-1	.	TRBJ2-7	.	CASSQEGAVYEQYF	TGTGCCAGCAGCCAAGAAGGGGCCGTATACGAGCAGTACTTC
TRBV9	.	TRBJ2-3	.	CASSVGRVRTDTQYF	TGTGCCAGCAGCGTGGGCAGGGTAAGGACAGATACGCAGTATTTT
TRBV24-1	.	TRBJ1-5	.	CATVVSGNQPQHF	TGTGCCACCGTCGTTAGTGGCAATCAGCCCCAGCATTTT
TRBV7-2	once	TRBJ2-1	TRBD2	CASSDPGLAGGDEQFF	TGTGCCAGCAGCGATCCGGGACTAGCGGGGGGAGATGAGCAGTTCTTC
TRBV7-9	.	TRBJ1-2	TRBD1	CASSSWTGAYGYTF	TGTGCCAGCAGCTCCTGGACAGGGGCCTATGGCTACACCTTC
TRBV2	.	TRBJ2-1	TRBD2	CVSSEFSRGGTNEQFF	TGTGTCAGCAGTGAGTTTTCGCGGGGGGGCACCAATGAGCAGTTCTTC
TRBV7-9	few	TRBJ1-4	TRBD1	CASSTPGQVNEKLFF	TGTGCCAGCAGCACCCCGGGACAGGTTAATGAAAAACTGTTTTTT
TRBV20-1	.	TRBJ1-1	TRBD1	CSARTGQGGTEAFF	TGCAGTGCTAGAACCGGACAGGGGGGAACTGAAGCTTTCTTT
TRBV10-3	few	TRBJ2-1	.	CAISPEYNEQFF	TGTGCCATCAGTCCTGAATACAATGAGCAGTTCTTC
TRBV6-5	.	TRBJ1-2	.	CASSGNNGRGYTF	TGTGCCAGCAGCGGTAACAACGGTCGTGGCTACACCTTC
TRBV9	.	TRBJ1-2	.	CASSVDQGGYTF	TGTGCCAGCAGCGTAGATCAGGGAGGCTACACCTTC
TRBV12-3/TRBV12-4	.	TRBJ2-1	.	CASRRGRAYNEQFF	TGTGCCAGCAGGCGGGGTAGGGCCTACAATGAGCAGTTCTTC
TRBV11-1	.	TRBJ2-2	.	CASSPPPRESLTGELFF	TGTGCCAGCAGCCCCCCGCCCCGGGAATCCCTCACCGGGGAGCTGTTTTTT
TRBV19	.	TRBJ1-2	.	CARSIKRDYGYTF	TGTGCCAGGAGTATAAAGAGGGACTATGGCTACACCTTC
TRBV20-1	.	TRBJ2-7	.	CSASGKGTLYF	TGCAGTGCCTCCGGGAAGGGGACCCTGTACTTC
TRBV20-1	.	TRBJ2-5	.	CSARPPRGVETQYF	TGCAGTGCTAGACCTCCCCGCGGGGTAGAGACCCAGTACTTC
TRBV6-6	.	TRBJ1-5	TRBD1	CAGSSGQGAGQPQHF	TGTGCCGGCAGTTCGGGACAGGGGGCAGGGCAGCCCCAGCATTTT
TRBV12-3/TRBV12-4	.	TRBJ2-2	.	CASSFAGIGTGELFF	TGTGCCAGCAGTTTCGCAGGGATAGGTACCGGGGAGCTGTTTTTT
TRBV20-1	.	TRBJ2-5	.	CSARGRNEETQYF	TGCAGTGCTAGGGGGCGAAACGAAGAGACCCAGTACTTC
TRBV5-1	many	TRBJ2-3	.	CASSPSATDTQYF	TGCGCCAGCAGCCCTTCGGCCACAGATACGCAGTATTTT
TRBV9	.	TRBJ2-7	.	CASSVAGGFREQYF	TGTGCCAGCAGCGTAGCTGGAGGGTTTCGCGAGCAGTACTTC
TRBV7-2	few	TRBJ1-2	.	CASSLLKGPHGYTF	TGTGCCAGCAGCTTATTAAAGGGGCCCCATGGCTACACCTTC
TRBV5-1	few	TRBJ1-2	.	CASSSGRTYGYTF	TGCGCCAGCAGCTCCGGACGGACTTATGGCTACACCTTC
TRBV3-1	few	TRBJ1-6	.	CASSEGTLKPSPLHF	TGTGCCAGCAGCGAGGGGACCCTGAAGCCTTCACCCCTCCACTTT
TRBV7-8	.	TRBJ2-3	.	CASSDSVDPTGEQYF	TGTGCCAGCAGCGACTCGGTGGATCCCACAGGAGAGCAGTATTTT
TRBV7-2	.	TRBJ2-5	.	CASSPGVSGTQYF	TGTGCCAGCAGCCCCGGCGTGTCGGGGACCCAGTACTTC
TRBV6-4	.	TRBJ2-3	.	CTSSDNGGPQYF	TGTACCAGCAGTGACAATGGGGGTCCGCAGTATTTT
TRBV12-5	.	TRBJ1-2	.	CASGLGQNYGYTF	TGTGCTAGTGGTTTGGGACAGAACTATGGCTACACCTTC
TRBV7-9	few	TRBJ2-1	.	CASSPGEDMGLGERFF	TGTGCCAGCAGCCCCGGGGAAGACATGGGGTTAGGTGAGCGGTTCTTC
TRBV5-1	.	TRBJ1-2	.	CASSFSEVAGGYTF	TGCGCCAGCAGCTTCAGCGAGGTGGCAGGTGGCTACACCTTC
TRBV7-2	few	TRBJ2-1	.	CASSQDPSGDEQFF	TGTGCCAGCAGCCAGGATCCTTCAGGTGATGAGCAGTTCTTC
TRBV12-3/TRBV12-4	.	TRBJ1-2	.	CASSPDITAGYTF	TGTGCCAGCAGCCCGGACATCACGGCGGGCTACACCTTC
TRBV4-1	few	TRBJ2-5	.	CASSQTQGSNQETQYF	TGCGCCAGCAGCCAAACCCAGGGGTCCAACCAAGAGACCCAGTACTTC
TRBV27	few	TRBJ2-7	TRBD1	CASSPLGTGSFEQYF	TGTGCCAGCAGCCCTCTGGGGACAGGGTCTTTCGAGCAGTACTTC
TRBV7-9	few	TRBJ2-7	TRBD1	CASSPTGTGAHEQYF	TGTGCCAGCAGTCCTACCGGGACAGGGGCCCACGAGCAGTACTTC
TRBV7-9	.	TRBJ2-5	.	CASSLSMGRGIETQYF	TGTGCCAGCAGCTTAAGTATGGGACGGGGCATAGAGACCCAGTACTTC